The 24 T cell receptor beta chains listed next were all sequenced from one sample in a study of CD8 T cells in ankylosing spondylitis (TCRdb year 2017). The library was made by 5' RACE. Sequencing used an Illumina HiSeq 2500. TCRdb ran its own pipeline on the public reads, namely fastp trimming at Q25 and MiXCR clone calling, and kept in-frame beta chains. All rows with the same CDR3 protein become a single entry with the most common DNA and genes. Recorded for this sample are hundreds of thousands of distinct CDR3 sequences; 20% to 25% of them occurred a single time. The top ten clones comprise less than 15% of the sample. Sequences were obtained from blood, either unsorted or a sorted T cell fraction (not recorded which). These receptor sequences come from a male donor with ankylosing spondylitis or in good health (not recorded which).

The rearrangement uses TRBV29-1 and TRBJ2-3; 12 nucleotides match TRBD1. The CDR3 sequence is 14 residues long. Germline loops: CDR1 SQVTM, CDR2 ANQGSEA. V dropped 7 bases and J dropped 6; count of bases not matched to a gene: 8. CDR3 in DNA: TGCAGCGGGATCGGGACAGGGGGCCCTGATACGCAGTATTTT. Its protein product is CSGIGTGGPDTQYF.

This clonotype has just a few counts. This chain connects TRBV5-1 to TRBJ2-3, with D possibly called TRBD1 or TRBD2 (6 bases each). V was pared by 5 bases and J by 3 bases, with 10 bases between. This CDR3 comprises 13 residues. CDR1 is SGHRS, CDR2 YFSETQ, per germline. The CDR3 region has the DNA TGCGCCAGCAGGAAAGGGGGGACAGATACGCAGTATTTT. This encodes CASRKGGTDTQYF.

V gene TRBV5-1 combines with J gene TRBJ2-3; 8 positions match TRBD2. Trimming took 1 base from V and 2 from J; bases not matched to a gene: 6. The CDR3 is 16 residues long. The germline V gene has CDR1 SGHRS and CDR2 YFSETQ. The CDR3 region is CASSLFLAGTTDTQYF. As DNA, the CDR3 is TGCGCCAGCAGCTTGTTCTTAGCGGGGACCACAGATACGCAGTATTTT.

In its sample, this clonotype was seen a few times. This chain links TRBV27 with TRBJ2-5, with TRBD2 matching 8 bases. Trimming cost V 3 bases and J 4 bases; bases outside gene matches: 7. The CDR3 has 15 residues. CDR1 and CDR2 (germline): MNHEY, SMNVEV (reference sequence). CDR3 nucleotide sequence: TGTGCCAGCAGTTTGGGGACTAGTGGTCGAGAGACCCAGTACTTC. Translating it yields CASSLGTSGRETQYF.

This clonotype was counted a few times. The gene calls are TRBV29-1 and TRBJ2-6; maybe TRBD1 (5 bases). Germline CDR1 reads SQVTM; CDR2 reads ANQGSEA. The CDR3 spans 13 residues. V was trimmed by 5 bases and J by 0 bases, leaving 5 bases between them. Here the CDR3 reads CSVRGSGANVLTF. The CDR3 bases are TGCAGCGTTAGGGGCTCTGGGGCCAACGTCCTGACTTTC.

In its sample, this clonotype was seen a few times. The chain's CDR3 is CASRKTGAIYEQYF. As DNA, the CDR3 is TGTGCCAGCAGGAAGACAGGGGCCATCTACGAGCAGTACTTC. The V and J genes are TRBV12-3 or TRBV12-4 and TRBJ2-7, with TRBD1 identical over 8 bases. With 6 bases clipped from V and 3 bases from J, the junction kept 7 bases outside the gene matches. This CDR3 has 14 residues.

This clonotype was recorded a few times. The rearrangement links TRBV28 to TRBJ1-5; D is unclear. The V end lost 3 bases, the J end lost 0 bases, and 12 bases lay between the germline ends. The CDR3 loop spans 16 amino acids. CDR1 is MDHEN and CDR2 is SYDVKM in the germline V gene. In nucleotides, the CDR3 is TGTGCCAGCAGTTTGTTTCCCGCCTATAGCAATCAGCCCCAGCATTTT. Translating it yields CASSLFPAYSNQPQHF.

This sequence joins TRBV24-1 and TRBJ2-1; 7 bases are shared with TRBD1. This CDR3 region has 15 residues. From germline, CDR1 is KGHDR and CDR2 SFDVKD. V lost 4 bases, J lost 2 bases, and 4 bases stayed unmatched. The CDR3 here is CATSDLQGTYNEQFF. The DNA of the CDR3 is TGTGCCACCAGTGACCTACAGGGGACCTACAATGAGCAGTTCTTC.

This clonotype was observed many times. V usage is TRBV7-6 and J usage is TRBJ2-2; 7 bases map to TRBD1. The CDR3 runs to 14 residues. Germline values: CDR1 SGHVS, CDR2 FNYEAQ. V lost 5 bases and J lost 6; bases outside the gene matches: 6. The CDR3 region has the DNA TGTGCCAGCAGCCCCGGACAGGCACCCGGGGAGCTGTTTTTT. This codes for CASSPGQAPGELFF.

V usage is TRBV15 and J usage is TRBJ2-7; D may be TRBD1 (6 bases). Germline lookup yields CDR1 LNHNV and CDR2 YYDKDF (reference sequence). This CDR3 contains 15 residues. The V end lost 3 bases, the J end lost 2 bases, and 14 bases lay between the germline ends. The CDR3 DNA follows: TGTGCCACCAGCAGGGACAGTTTTCTAACCTACGAGCAGTACTTC. This codes for CATSRDSFLTYEQYF.

The chain couples TRBV6-6 to TRBJ2-7; D call uncertain. The CDR3 sequence is 12 residues long. Germline V gene lookup returns CDR1 MNHNY and CDR2 SVGAGI (reference sequence). Trimming left V 8 bases short and J 3 bases short, with 11 bases between. CDR3 nucleotide sequence: TGTGCCAGCGTGGCACCGGACTACGAGCAGTACTTC. It encodes CASVAPDYEQYF.

This chain joins TRBV5-1 and TRBJ2-7; D is possibly TRBD1 (6 bases). The V gene's germline CDR1 is SGHRS and CDR2 YFSETQ. This CDR3 has 13 amino acids. Trimming took off 0 bases at V and 3 bases at J, with 7 bases between the two ends. CDR3 residues: CASSLGDNYEQYF. CDR3 sequence (DNA): TGCGCCAGCAGCTTGGGGGACAACTACGAGCAGTACTTC.

This clonotype was seen more than once but under ten times. This sequence joins TRBV7-9 and TRBJ1-1, with TRBD1 as a possible D gene (5 bases). V was pared by 1 base and J by 3 bases, with 12 bases between. This CDR3 contains 15 residues. Germline CDR1 reads SEHNR; CDR2 reads FQNEAQ (reference sequence). This chain's CDR3 is CASSLEGSGYTEAFF. In DNA form, the CDR3 reads TGTGCCAGCAGCTTAGAGGGGTCAGGGTACACTGAAGCTTTCTTT.

This chain joins TRBV25-1 and TRBJ2-5; D gene uncertain. Trimming pared 6 bases from V and 4 bases from J, leaving 9 bases between. This CDR3 comprises 12 residues. The germline CDR1 and CDR2 sequences are MGHDK and SYGVNS. CDR3 loop: CASRSPVETQYF. The CDR3 coding sequence is TGTGCCAGCAGAAGTCCTGTAGAGACCCAGTACTTC.

This clonotype was observed a few times. This sequence joins TRBV6-1 and TRBJ2-3, with TRBD2 matching over 9 bases. Germline values: CDR1 MNHNS, CDR2 SASEGT. The ends lost 6 bases at V and 5 bases at J; junction bases unmatched: 9. The CDR3 runs to 15 residues. CDR3 region: CASRRAGGQGDTQYF. The CDR3 coding sequence is TGTGCCAGCAGGCGGGCGGGGGGGCAGGGAGATACGCAGTATTTT.

This chain joins TRBV20-1 and TRBJ2-7; tentative D call: TRBD2 (5 bases). Germline CDR1 reads DFQATT; CDR2 reads SNEGSKA (reference sequence). Trimming removed 0 bases from V and 6 bases from J, with 18 bases in between. This CDR3 has 15 residues. The CDR3 bases are TGCAGTGCTAGAGATAGGAGCGGCTCAGTCGTCGAGCAGTACTTC. Amino acids: CSARDRSGSVVEQYF.

The chain links TRBV20-1 to TRBJ2-3; tentative D call: TRBD2 (6 bases). V dropped 7 bases and J dropped 4 bases, with 18 bases sitting between them. The CDR3 spans 14 residues. Germline assignment: CDR1 DFQATT and CDR2 SNEGSKA (reference sequence). CDR3 sequence (DNA): TGCAGTGGGGGAGGCGTAGTGAGGTCAGATACGCAGTATTTT. Protein product: CSGGGVVRSDTQYF.

This clonotype was seen just once. This sequence joins TRBV15 and TRBJ1-1, with D unclear. V shed 0 bases and J shed 8 bases, with 7 bases lying between them. CDR3 size: 12 residues. CDR1 is LNHNV, CDR2 YYDKDF, per germline (reference sequence). The CDR3 is CATSREGREAFF. For the CDR3, the DNA is TGTGCCACCAGCAGAGAGGGCAGAGAAGCTTTCTTT.

This clonotype was seen just once. The chain links TRBV9 to TRBJ2-3; D is uncertain. CDR3 length: 13 amino acids. CDR1 and CDR2 (germline): SGDLS, YYNGEE. The V end was cut by 4 bases, the J end by 4 bases, with 10 bases between. CDR3 coding DNA: TGTGCCAGCAGCTCACGGTCCCCAGATACGCAGTATTTT. Encoded protein: CASSSRSPDTQYF.

The V and J genes are TRBV29-1 and TRBJ2-1; D is ambiguous. The V and J ends lost 4 bases and 6 bases respectively, with 22 bases between them. The CDR3 spans 16 residues. Germline V gene data show CDR1 as SQVTM and CDR2 as ANQGSEA. The chain's CDR3 is CSVGVPDKGIGNEQFF. Written as DNA, the CDR3 is TGCAGCGTTGGGGTCCCAGATAAGGGTATCGGCAATGAGCAGTTCTTC.

The V gene is TRBV12-3 or TRBV12-4, the J gene TRBJ1-6; TRBD1 matches 8 bases. The CDR3 is 16 residues long. V trimming: 2 bases; J trimming: 7 bases; junction bases outside the gene matches: 7. CDR3: CASSLIQGAENSPLHF. In nucleotides, the CDR3 is TGTGCCAGCAGTTTAATCCAGGGGGCAGAAAATTCACCCCTCCACTTT.

This clonotype showed up just a few times. The chain couples TRBV6-2 or TRBV6-3 to TRBJ2-1; 12 nucleotides agree with TRBD2. The CDR3 consists of 21 residues. In germline, CDR1 is MNHEY, CDR2 SVGEGT. Trimming cost V 0 bases and J 3 bases; bases outside gene matches: 15. For the CDR3, the DNA is TGTGCCAGCAGTTACTCTCCCTTGACTAGCGGGGGTGCCTCCCTCTACAATGAGCAGTTCTTC. The encoded protein is CASSYSPLTSGGASLYNEQFF.

This chain connects TRBV30 to TRBJ2-7, with D possibly being TRBD1 (5 bases). V lost 0 bases to trimming and J lost 1 base, with 10 bases between them. This CDR3 has 14 residues. Germline assignment: CDR1 GTSNPN and CDR2 SVGIG (reference sequence). The CDR3 DNA reads TGTGCCTGGAGTGTGGTTCAGGGTTCCTACGAGCAGTACTTC. Translating it yields CAWSVVQGSYEQYF.

The chain couples TRBV6-5 to TRBJ2-5; TRBD2 is a possible D gene (5 bases). Trimming removed 0 bases from V and 2 bases from J, with 10 bases in between. The CDR3 is 15 amino acids. CDR1 MNHEY and CDR2 SVGAGI come from the germline V gene. For the CDR3, the DNA is TGTGCCAGCAGTTACTCGATCGGGGTACAAGAGACCCAGTACTTC. Its protein product is CASSYSIGVQETQYF.